The present entry profiles one T cell receptor (beta chain) with its context. This clonotype was found many times. Its antigen is unknown. One end of the junction fails to match germline, which may point to a read error. This entry comes from a study of T cell repertoires in cytomegalovirus infection (dated by TCRdb to the late 2010s). For the wider study: Because public TCR beta signatures pointed to carriage of CMV infection together with the matching HLA type, the HLA type of each donor mattered for the analysis.

TCRdb names Illumina HiSeq 1500 as the instrument used. The public sequencing data were trimmed at Q25 with fastp and processed into clonotypes with MiXCR by TCRdb, which kept only in-frame beta chains. Entries are consolidated by CDR3 protein sequence, retaining the most common genes and DNA. The sample profile shows nearly 550,000 distinct CDR3 sequences; approximately 16% of them were found once. Of the sample, 20% to 30% is held by the ten largest clones. The CDR3 runs 13 amino acids, cysteine and phenylalanine included. Of all the DNA, just the CDR3 is kept, 39 bases in frame from base 1. CDR1 is given as MNHNS and CDR2 as SASEGT, both from the germline V gene. What the work shows at the level of the full study, not this receptor alone: Cumulative frequency of public TCR beta family members discriminated carriers of CMV infection plus the relevant HLA type in this cohort and an independent approximately 340-donor cohort. The ex vivo response was dominated by HLA-C-restricted CMV-specific TCR beta clonotypes, which also provided the single most frequent clonotype in two of eight donors.

The chain is made from TRBV6-1 and TRBJ2-1; a stretch of 7 junction bases matches TRBD1. The sequencing input was CD8+ T cells from PBMCs. The source is a human donor in good health (CMV status not recorded). Some clones in this sample may be carry-over from other donors' samples. The DNA reads TGTGCCAGCACTGAACAGGGGTACAATGAGCAGTTCTTC. It is translated as CASTEQGYNEQFF.